This T cell receptor beta chain was observed in a study of CD8 T cells in ankylosing spondylitis. Study-wide results and limits: A TCR beta motif of fewer than ten highly homologous variants seemed to mark ankylosing spondylitis blood. Certain motif variants had earlier been reported in reactive arthritis synovial fluid and blood. Significant enrichment of disease-linked clones was reported in matched ankylosing spondylitis synovial fluid. Disease-linked clones proved CD8+ and comparatively uncommon in peripheral blood.

Using quantitative 5'-RACE with molecular barcodes, the authors made TCR beta libraries. TCRdb processed the 5' RACE reads anew with MiXCR; each CDR3 protein has one entry. The sample has around 770,000 distinct CDR3 sequences; about 12% are singletons. Comment on this clonotype: The target antigen is unknown.

In germline, CDR1 is SGHRS, CDR2 YFSETQ. The CDR3 has 13 residues. V lost 6 bases and J 2 bases, leaving 10 bases between the germline ends. The TCR originated in a male donor with ankylosing spondylitis. The sample taken for sequencing was blood, either unsorted or a sorted T cell fraction (not recorded which). This chain uses TRBV5-1 with TRBJ2-3; the D is unclear. This chain's CDR3 is CASISSPTDTQYF. The CDR3 nucleotides read TGCGCCAGCATCAGTTCCCCCACAGATACGCAGTATTTT. The whole variable domain, filled in from reference TRBV5-1 and TRBJ2-3, reads KAGVTQTPRYLIKTRGQQVTLSCSPISGHRSVSWYQQTPGQGLQFLFEYFSETQRNKGNFPGRFSGRQFSNSRSEMNVSTLELGDSALYLCASISSPTDTQYFGPGTRLTVL.